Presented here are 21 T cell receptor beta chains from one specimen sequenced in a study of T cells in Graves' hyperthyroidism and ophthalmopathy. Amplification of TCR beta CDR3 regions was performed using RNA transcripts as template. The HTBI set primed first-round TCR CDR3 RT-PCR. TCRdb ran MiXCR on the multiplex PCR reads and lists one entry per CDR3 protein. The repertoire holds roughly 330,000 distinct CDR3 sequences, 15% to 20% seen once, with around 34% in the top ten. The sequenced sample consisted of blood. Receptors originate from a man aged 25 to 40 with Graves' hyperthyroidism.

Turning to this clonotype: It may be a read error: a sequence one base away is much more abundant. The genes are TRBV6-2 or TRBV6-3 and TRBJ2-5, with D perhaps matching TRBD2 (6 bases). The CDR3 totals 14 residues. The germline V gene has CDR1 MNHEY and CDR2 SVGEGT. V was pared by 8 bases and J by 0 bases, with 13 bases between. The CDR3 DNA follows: TGTGCCAGCGGGGTGGGAGGCAACCAAGAGACCCAGTACTTC. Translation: CASGVGGNQETQYF.

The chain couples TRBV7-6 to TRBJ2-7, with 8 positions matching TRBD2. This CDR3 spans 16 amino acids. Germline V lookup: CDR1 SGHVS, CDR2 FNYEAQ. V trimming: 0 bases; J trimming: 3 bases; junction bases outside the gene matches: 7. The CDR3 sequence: CASSLAAGGKDYEQYF. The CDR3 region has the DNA TGTGCCAGCAGCTTAGCGGCGGGAGGAAAGGACTACGAGCAGTACTTC.

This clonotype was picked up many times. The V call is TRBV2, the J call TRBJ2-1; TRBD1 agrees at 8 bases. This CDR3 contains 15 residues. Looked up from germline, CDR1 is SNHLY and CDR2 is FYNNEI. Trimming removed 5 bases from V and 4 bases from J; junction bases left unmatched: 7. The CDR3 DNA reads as TGTGCCAGCAGTCAGGACAGGGTTACATACAATGAGCAGTTCTTC. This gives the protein CASSQDRVTYNEQFF.

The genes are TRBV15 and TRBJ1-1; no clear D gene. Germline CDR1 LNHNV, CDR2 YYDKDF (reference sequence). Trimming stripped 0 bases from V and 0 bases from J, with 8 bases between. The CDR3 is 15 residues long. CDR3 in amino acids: CATSRDLSLNTEAFF. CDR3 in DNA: TGTGCCACCAGCAGAGATCTCTCTTTGAACACTGAAGCTTTCTTT.

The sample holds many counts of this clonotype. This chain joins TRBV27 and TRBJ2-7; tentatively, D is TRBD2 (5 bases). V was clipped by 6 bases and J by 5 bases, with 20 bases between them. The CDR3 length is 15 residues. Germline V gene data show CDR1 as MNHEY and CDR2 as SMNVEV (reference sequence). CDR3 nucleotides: TGTGCCAGCAGAAAGGGTCAAGGGAGCTACCACGAGCAGTACTTC. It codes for CASRKGQGSYHEQYF.

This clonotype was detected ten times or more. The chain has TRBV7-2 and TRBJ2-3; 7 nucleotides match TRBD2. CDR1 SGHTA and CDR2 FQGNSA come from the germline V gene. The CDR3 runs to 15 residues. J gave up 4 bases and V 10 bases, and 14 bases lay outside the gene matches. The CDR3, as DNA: TGTGCCACCACTCCCGTGCGGGAGCGGCCAGATACGCAGTATTTT. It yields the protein CATTPVRERPDTQYF.

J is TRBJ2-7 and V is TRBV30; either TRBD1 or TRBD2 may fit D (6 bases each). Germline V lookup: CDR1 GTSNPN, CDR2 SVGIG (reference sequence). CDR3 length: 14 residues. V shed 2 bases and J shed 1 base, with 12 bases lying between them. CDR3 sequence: CAWSRGEASYEQYF. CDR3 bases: TGTGCCTGGAGTAGGGGGGAGGCATCCTACGAGCAGTACTTC.

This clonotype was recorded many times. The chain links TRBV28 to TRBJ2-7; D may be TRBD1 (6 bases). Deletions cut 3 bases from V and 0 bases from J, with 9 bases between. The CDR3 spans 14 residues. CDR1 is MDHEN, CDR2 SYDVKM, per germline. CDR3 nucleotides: TGTGCCAGCAGTTTCGGGGACACCTCCTACGAGCAGTACTTC. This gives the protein CASSFGDTSYEQYF.

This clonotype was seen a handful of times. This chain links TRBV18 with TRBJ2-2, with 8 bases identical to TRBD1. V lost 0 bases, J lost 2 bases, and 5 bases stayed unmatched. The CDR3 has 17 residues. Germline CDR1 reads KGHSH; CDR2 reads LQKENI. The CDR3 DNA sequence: TGTGCCAGCTCACCACCGACGGCAGGGGGCAACACCGGGGAGCTGTTTTTT. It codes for CASSPPTAGGNTGELFF. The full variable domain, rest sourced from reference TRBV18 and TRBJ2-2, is NAGVMQNPRHLVRRRGQEARLRCSPMKGHSHVYWYRQLPEEGLKFMVYLQKENIIDESGMPKERFSAEFPKEGPSILRIQQVVRGDSAAYFCASSPPTAGGNTGELFFGEGSRLTVL.

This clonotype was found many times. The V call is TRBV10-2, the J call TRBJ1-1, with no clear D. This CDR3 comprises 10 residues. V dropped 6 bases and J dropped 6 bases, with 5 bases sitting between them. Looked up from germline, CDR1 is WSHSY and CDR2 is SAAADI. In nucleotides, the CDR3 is TGCGCCAGCAGGAGAGCTGAAGCTTTCTTT. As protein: CASRRAEAFF.

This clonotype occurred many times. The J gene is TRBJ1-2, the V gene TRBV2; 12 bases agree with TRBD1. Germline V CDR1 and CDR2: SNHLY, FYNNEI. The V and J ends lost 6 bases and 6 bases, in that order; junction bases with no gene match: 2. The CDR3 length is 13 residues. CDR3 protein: CASSRDRGHGYTF. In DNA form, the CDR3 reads TGTGCCAGCAGCCGGGACAGGGGGCATGGCTACACCTTC.

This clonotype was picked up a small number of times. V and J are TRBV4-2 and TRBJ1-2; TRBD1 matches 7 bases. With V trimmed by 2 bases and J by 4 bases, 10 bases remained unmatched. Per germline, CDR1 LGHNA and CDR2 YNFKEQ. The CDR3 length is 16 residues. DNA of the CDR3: TGTGCCAGCAGCCAAAATCCTCTAGGGACAGCCTATGGCTACACCTTC. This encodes CASSQNPLGTAYGYTF.

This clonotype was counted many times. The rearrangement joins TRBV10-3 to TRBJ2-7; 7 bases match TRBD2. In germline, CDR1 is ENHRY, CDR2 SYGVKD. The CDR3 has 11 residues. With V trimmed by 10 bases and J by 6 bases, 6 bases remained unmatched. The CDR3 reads CATTGEGEQYF. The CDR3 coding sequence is TGTGCCACCACCGGGGAGGGCGAGCAGTACTTC.

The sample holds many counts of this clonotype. The CDR3 is CASSSKSGRSHNEQFF. The DNA for the CDR3 is TGTGCCAGCAGTTCGAAAAGCGGGAGGTCTCACAATGAGCAGTTCTTC. This chain links TRBV4-2 with TRBJ2-1; TRBD2 agrees at 9 bases. The germline V gene encodes CDR1 LGHNA and CDR2 YNFKEQ. The CDR3 contains 16 residues. V lost 6 bases and J lost 5; bases outside the gene matches: 11.

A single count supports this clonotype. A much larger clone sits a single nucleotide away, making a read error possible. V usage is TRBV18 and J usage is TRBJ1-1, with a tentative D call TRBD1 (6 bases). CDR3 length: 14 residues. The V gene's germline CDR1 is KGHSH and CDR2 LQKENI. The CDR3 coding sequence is TGTGCCAGCTCAAGCTCACAGGGAGTCACTGAAGATTTCTTT. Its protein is CASSSSQGVTEDFF.

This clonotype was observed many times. For the CDR3, the DNA is TGTGCCAGCAGTACCATGGGACTAGCAGGAGATACGCAGTATTTT. The encoded protein is CASSTMGLAGDTQYF. V usage is TRBV7-9 and J usage is TRBJ2-3; TRBD2 agrees at 9 bases. There are 15 residues in the CDR3. Germline trimming cut 6 bases from V and 5 bases from J; bases unmatched to any gene: 9. Germline-derived CDR1 and CDR2 are SEHNR and FQNEAQ (reference sequence). Looking up the rest from reference TRBV7-9 and TRBJ2-3 gives the full variable domain: DTGVSQNPRHKITKRGQNVTFRCDPISEHNRLYWYRQTLGQGPEFLTYFQNEAQLEKSRLLSDRFSAERPKGSFSTLEIQRTEQGDSAMYLCASSTMGLAGDTQYFGPGTRLTVL.

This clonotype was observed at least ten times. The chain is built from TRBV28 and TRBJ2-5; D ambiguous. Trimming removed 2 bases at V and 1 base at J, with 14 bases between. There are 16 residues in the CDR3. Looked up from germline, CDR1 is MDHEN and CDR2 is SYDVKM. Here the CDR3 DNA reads TGTGCCAGCAGTTTAAACCGGGTGGAAGTCCAAGAGACCCAGTACTTC. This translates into CASSLNRVEVQETQYF.

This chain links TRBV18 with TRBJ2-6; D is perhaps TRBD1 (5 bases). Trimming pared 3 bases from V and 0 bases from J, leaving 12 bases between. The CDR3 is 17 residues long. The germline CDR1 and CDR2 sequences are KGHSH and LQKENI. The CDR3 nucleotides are TGTGCCAGCTCACCCCCTCGGACATCCTCTGGGGCCAACGTCCTGACTTTC. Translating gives CASSPPRTSSGANVLTF.

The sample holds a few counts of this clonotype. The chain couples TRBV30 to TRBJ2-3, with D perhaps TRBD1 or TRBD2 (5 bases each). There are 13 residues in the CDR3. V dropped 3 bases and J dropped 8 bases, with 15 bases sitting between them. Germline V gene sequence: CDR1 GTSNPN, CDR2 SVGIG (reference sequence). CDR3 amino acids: CAWRGYGAGTQYF. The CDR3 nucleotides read TGTGCCTGGAGGGGGTACGGGGCCGGTACGCAGTATTTT.

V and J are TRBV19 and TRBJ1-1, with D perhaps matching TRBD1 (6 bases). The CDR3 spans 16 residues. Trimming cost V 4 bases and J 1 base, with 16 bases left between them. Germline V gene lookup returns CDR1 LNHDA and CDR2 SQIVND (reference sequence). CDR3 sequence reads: CASSTSRDTENTEAFF. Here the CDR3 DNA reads TGTGCCAGTAGTACCTCCCGGGACACCGAGAACACTGAAGCTTTCTTT.

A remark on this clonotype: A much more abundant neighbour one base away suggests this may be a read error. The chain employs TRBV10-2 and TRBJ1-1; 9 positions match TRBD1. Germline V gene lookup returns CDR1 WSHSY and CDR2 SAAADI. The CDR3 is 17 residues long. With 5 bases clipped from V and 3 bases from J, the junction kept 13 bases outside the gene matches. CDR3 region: CASSLNRGRGADTEAFF. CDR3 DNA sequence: TGCGCCAGCAGTTTGAACAGGGGGCGCGGGGCGGACACTGAAGCTTTCTTT.